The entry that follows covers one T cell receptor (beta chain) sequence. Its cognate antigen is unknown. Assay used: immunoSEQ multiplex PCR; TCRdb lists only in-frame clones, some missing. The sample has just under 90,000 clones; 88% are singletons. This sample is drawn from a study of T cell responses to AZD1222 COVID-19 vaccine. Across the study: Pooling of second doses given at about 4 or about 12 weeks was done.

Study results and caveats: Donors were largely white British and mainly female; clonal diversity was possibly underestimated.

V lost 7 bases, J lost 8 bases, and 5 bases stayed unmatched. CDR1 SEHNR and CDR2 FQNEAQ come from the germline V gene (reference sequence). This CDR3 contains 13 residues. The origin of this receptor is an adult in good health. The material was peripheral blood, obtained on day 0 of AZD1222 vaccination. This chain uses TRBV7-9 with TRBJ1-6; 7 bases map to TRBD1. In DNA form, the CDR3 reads TGTGCCAGCAAAGGTCAGGGGGATTCACCCCTCCACTTT. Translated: CASKGQGDSPLHF.